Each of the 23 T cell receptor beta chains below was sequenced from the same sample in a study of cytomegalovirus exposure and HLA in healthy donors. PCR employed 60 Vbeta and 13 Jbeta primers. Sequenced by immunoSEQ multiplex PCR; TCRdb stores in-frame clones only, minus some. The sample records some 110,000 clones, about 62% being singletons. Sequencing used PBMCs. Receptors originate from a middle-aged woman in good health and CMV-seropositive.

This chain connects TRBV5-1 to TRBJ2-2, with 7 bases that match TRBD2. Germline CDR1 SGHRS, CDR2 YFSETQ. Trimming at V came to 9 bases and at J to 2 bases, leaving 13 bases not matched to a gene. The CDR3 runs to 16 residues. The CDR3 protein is CATHLMGGGNTGELFF. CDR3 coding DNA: TGCGCCACCCATTTAATGGGCGGGGGAAACACCGGGGAGCTGTTTTTT.

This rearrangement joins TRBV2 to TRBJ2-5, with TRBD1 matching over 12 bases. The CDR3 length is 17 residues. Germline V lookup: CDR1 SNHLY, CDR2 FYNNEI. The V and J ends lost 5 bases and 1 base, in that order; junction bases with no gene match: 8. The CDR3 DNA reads TGTGCCAGCAGTTACCCTCGGGACAGGGGGCTCCAAGAGACCCAGTACTTC. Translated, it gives CASSYPRDRGLQETQYF.

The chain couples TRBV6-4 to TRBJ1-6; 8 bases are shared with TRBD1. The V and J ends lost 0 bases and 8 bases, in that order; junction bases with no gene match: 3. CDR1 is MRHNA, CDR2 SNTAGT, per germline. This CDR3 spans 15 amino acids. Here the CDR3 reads CASSDSTGGDSPLHF. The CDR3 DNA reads TGTGCCAGCAGTGACTCCACAGGGGGTGATTCACCCCTCCACTTT.

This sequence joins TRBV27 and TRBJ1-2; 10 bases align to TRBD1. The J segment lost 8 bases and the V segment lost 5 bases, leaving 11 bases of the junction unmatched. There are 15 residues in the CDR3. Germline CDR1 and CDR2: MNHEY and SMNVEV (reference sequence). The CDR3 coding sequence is TGTGCCAGCAGTCCAGGGACAGGGGCCGGGAACGGCTACACCTTC. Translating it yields CASSPGTGAGNGYTF.

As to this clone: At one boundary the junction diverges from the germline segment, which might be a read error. In DNA, the CDR3 is TGCAACGTTGAGATCAGGGTCCATGGCTACACCTTC. Amino acid sequence: CNVEIRVHGYTF. The rearrangement uses TRBV29-1 and TRBJ1-2; D is perhaps TRBD1 (5 bases). The CDR3 has 12 residues. Germline CDR1 is SQVTM and CDR2 is ANQGSEA.

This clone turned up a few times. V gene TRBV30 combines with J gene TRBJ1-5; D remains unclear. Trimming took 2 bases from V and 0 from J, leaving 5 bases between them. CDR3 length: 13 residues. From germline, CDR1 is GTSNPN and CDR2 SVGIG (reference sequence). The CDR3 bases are TGTGCCTGGAGTATGAGTAGCAATCAGCCCCAGCATTTT. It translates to CAWSMSSNQPQHF.

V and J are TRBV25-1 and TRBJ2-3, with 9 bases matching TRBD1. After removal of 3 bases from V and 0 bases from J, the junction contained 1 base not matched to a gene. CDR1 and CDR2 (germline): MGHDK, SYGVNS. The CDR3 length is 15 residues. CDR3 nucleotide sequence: TGTGCCAGCAGTGACGGGACAGGGAGCACAGATACGCAGTATTTT. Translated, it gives CASSDGTGSTDTQYF.

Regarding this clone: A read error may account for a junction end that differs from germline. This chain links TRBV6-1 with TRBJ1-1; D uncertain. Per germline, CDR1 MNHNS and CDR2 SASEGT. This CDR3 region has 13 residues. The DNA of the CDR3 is TGTGCCTGCAGTGAAACCCCACTAGCTGAAGCTTTCTTT. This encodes CACSETPLAEAFF.

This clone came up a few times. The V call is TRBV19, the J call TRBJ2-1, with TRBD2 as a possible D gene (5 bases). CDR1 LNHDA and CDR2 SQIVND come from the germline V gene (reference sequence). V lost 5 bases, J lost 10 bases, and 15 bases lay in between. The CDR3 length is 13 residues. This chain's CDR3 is CASSDGVGWEQFF. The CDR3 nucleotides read TGTGCCAGTAGTGACGGGGTGGGGTGGGAGCAGTTCTTC.

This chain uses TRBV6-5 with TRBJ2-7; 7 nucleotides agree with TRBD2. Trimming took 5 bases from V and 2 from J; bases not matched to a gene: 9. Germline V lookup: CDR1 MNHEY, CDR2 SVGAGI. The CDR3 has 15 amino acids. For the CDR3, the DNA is TGTGCCAGCAGTAGGGAACTAGCGTTAACCTACGAGCAGTACTTC. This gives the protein CASSRELALTYEQYF.

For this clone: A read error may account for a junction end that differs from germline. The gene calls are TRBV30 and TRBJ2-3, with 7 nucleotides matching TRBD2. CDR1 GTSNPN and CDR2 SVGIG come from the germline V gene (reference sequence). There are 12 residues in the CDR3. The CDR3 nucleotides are TGTGCCTGGAGCGGAAAGAGCGGGAACTTTTTTTTT. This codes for CAWSGKSGNFFF.

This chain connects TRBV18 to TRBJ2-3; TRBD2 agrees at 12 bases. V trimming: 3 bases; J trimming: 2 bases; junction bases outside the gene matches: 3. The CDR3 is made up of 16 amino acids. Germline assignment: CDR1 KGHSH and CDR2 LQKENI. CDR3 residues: CASSPLAGGYTDTQYF. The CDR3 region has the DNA TGTGCCAGCTCACCGCTAGCGGGGGGGTACACAGATACGCAGTATTTT.

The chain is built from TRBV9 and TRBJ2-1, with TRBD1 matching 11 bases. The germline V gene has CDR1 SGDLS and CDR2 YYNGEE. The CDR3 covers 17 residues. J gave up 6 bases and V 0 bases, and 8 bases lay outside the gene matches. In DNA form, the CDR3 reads TGTGCCAGCAGCGTAGGGCGGGGGACAGGGGGGTTCAATGAGCAGTTCTTC. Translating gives CASSVGRGTGGFNEQFF.

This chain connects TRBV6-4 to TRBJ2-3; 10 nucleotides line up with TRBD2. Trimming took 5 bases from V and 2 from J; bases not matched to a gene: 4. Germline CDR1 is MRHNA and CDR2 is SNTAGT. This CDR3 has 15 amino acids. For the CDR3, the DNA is TGTGCCAGCAGTCTAGCGGGAGAAAACACAGATACGCAGTATTTT. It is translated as CASSLAGENTDTQYF.

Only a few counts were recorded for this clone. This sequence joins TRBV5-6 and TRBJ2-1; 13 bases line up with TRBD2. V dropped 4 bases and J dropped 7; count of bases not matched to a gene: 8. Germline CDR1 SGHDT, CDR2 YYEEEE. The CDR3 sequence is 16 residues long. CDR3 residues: CASSPWTSGSTNEQFF. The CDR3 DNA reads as TGTGCCAGCAGCCCATGGACTAGCGGGAGTACAAATGAGCAGTTCTTC.

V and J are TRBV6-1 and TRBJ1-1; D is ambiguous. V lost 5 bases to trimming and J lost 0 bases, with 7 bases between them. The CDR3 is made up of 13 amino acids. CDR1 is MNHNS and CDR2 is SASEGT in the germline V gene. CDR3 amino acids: CASSLPMNTEAFF. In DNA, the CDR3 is TGTGCCAGCAGTTTGCCTATGAACACTGAAGCTTTCTTT.

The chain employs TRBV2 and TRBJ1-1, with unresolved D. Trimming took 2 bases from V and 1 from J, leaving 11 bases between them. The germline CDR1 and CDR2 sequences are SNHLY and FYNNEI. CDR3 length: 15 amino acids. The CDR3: CASSETRNGNTEAFF. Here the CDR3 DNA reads TGTGCCAGCAGTGAAACTAGGAACGGGAACACTGAAGCTTTCTTT.

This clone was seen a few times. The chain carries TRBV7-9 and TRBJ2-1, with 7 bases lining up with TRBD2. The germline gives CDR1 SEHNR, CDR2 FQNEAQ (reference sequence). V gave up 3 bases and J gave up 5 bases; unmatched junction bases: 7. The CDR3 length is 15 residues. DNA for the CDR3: TGTGCCAGCAGCTTTCTATTAGCGGGCCACAATGAGCAGTTCTTC. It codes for CASSFLLAGHNEQFF.

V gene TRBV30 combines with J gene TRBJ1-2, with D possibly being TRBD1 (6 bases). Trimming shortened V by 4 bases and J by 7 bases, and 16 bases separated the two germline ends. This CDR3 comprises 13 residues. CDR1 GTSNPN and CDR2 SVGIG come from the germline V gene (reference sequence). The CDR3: CAWTPLQGIGYTF. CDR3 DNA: TGTGCCTGGACCCCACTTCAGGGGATTGGCTACACCTTC. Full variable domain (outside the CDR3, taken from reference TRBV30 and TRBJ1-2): SQTIHQWPATLVQPVGSPLSLECTVEGTSNPNLYWYRQAAGRGLQLLFYSVGIGQISSEVPQNLSASRPQDRQFILSSKKLLLSDSGFYLCAWTPLQGIGYTFGSGTRLTVV.

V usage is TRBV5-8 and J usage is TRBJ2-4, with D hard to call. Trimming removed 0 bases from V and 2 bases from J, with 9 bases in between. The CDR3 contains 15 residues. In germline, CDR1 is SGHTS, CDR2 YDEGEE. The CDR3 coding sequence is TGTGCCAGCAGCTTGGGTGACTCTTCCAAAAACATTCAGTACTTC. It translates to CASSLGDSSKNIQYF.

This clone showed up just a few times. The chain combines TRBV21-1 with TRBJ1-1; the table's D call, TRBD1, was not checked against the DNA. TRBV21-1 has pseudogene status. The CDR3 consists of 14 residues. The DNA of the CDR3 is TGTGCCAGCAGCAAAATAGGGGCTAACACTGAAGCTTTCTTT. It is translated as CASSKIGANTEAFF.

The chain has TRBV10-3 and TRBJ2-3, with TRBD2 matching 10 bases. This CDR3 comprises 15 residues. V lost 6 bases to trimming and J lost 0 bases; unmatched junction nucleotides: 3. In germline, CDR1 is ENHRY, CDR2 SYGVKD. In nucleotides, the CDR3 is TGTGCCATCAGCGGACTAGCGGAAAGCACAGATACGCAGTATTTT. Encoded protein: CAISGLAESTDTQYF.

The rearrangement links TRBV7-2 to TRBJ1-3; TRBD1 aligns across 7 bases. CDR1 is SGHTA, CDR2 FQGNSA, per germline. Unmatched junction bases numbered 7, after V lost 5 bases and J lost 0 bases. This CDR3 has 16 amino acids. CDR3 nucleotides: TGTGCCAGCAGCACCCCGACAGGGATCTCTGGAAACACCATATATTTT. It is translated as CASSTPTGISGNTIYF.